This paragraph reports one T cell receptor beta chain. Libraries were prepared by immunoSEQ multiplex PCR; TCRdb keeps only in-frame clonotypes and omits some of them. Among about 220,000 clones, about nine tenths were seen once, and the ten largest hold 0.65% to 0.85%. The sample comes from a study of blood T cell repertoires in COVID-19. Study context: Samples representing acute and convalescent COVID-19 were sourced from the United States, Italy and Spain. The cDNA or gDNA used as material had been derived from T cells, B-cell-depleted T cells, or PBMCs.

The CDR3 consists of 17 residues. Germline V gives CDR1 KGHSH, CDR2 LQKENI. V shed 4 bases, J shed 4 bases, and the junction held 12 bases outside the gene matches. This TCR was recovered from a man aged 40-49 years with acute or convalescent COVID-19. The rearrangement joins TRBV18 to TRBJ1-5; 8 bases are a match to TRBD1. Sequencing was performed on peripheral blood. CDR3 sequence: CASSQNSGDRGNQPQHF. CDR3 in DNA: TGTGCCAGCTCACAGAACAGCGGAGACAGGGGAAATCAGCCCCAGCATTTT.